The present T cell receptor beta chain was sequenced within a study of Graves' ophthalmopathy and Graves' hyperthyroidism. Overall study context: Samples of peripheral blood were obtained at initial diagnosis, prior to treatment of any kind. Whole-study findings and limits: Detection in blood was also observed for most expanded thyroid clonotypes above 0.001 frequency. Ophthalmopathy progression was predicted by the model at about 70% sensitivity and approximately 72% specificity.

This clonotype was picked up many times. The target antigen is unknown. Scientists amplified the TCR beta CDR3 regions from RNA transcripts. An opening RT-PCR round employed HTBI primers and preceded a second-round multiplex PCR. A single record per CDR3 protein comes from TCRdb applying MiXCR to the multiplex PCR reads. Here the sample spans about 400,000 distinct CDR3 sequences, 15% to 20% being singletons. The evidence that diagnosis relied on was clinical symptoms, serum thyroxine, TRAb, thyroid ultrasound and orbital computed tomography. This CDR3 contains 15 residues. The germline V and J ends were trimmed by 3 bases and 0 bases, with 12 bases remaining between them. Germline V gene sequence: CDR1 DFQATT, CDR2 SNEGSKA (reference sequence).

The chain employs TRBV20-1 and TRBJ1-3, with a possible D match to TRBD1 (6 bases). The sample was peripheral blood. The source is a woman aged 18-30 years with Graves' ophthalmopathy. Here the CDR3 reads CSASKDRSSGNTIYF. In DNA, the CDR3 is TGCAGTGCTAGTAAGGACAGATCCTCTGGAAACACCATATATTTT.